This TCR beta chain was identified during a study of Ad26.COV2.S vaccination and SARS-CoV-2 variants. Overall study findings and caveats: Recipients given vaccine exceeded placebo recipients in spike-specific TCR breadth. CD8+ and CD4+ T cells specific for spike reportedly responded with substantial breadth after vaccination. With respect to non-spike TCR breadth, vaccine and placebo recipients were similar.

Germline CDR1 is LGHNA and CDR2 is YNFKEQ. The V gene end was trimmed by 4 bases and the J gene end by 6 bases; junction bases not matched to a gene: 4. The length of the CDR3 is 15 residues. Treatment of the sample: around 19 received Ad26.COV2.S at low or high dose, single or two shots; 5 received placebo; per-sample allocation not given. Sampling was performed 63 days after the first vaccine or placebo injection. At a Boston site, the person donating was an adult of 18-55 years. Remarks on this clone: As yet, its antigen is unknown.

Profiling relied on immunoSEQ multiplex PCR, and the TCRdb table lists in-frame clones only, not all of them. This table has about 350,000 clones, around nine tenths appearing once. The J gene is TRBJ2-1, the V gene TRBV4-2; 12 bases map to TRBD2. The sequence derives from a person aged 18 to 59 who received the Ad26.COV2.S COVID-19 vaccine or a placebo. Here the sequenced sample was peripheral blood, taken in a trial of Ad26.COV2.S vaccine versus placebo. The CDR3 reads CASSPGLAGTNEQFF. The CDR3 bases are TGTGCCAGCAGCCCCGGACTAGCGGGGACCAATGAGCAGTTCTTC.